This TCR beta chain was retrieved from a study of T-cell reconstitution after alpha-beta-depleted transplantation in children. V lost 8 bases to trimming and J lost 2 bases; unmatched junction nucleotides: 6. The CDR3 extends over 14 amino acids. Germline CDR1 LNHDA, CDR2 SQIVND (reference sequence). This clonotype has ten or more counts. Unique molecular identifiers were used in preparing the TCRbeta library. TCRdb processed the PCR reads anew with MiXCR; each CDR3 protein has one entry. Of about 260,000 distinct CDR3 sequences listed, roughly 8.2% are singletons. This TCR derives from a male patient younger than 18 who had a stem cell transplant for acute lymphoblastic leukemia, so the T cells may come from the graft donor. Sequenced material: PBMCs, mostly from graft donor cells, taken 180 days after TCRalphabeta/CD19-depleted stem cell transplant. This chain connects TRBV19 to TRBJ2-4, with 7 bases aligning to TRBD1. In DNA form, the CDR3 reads TGTGCCAGTTGCGACAGGGATACCAAAAACATTCAGTACTTC. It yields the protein CASCDRDTKNIQYF.